A selection of T cell receptor beta chains follows, all from one sample in a study of shared clonotypes between healthy human individuals. Profiled with immunoSEQ multiplex PCR; TCRdb holds only in-frame clones, not every one. The sample lists some 2 million clones; roughly 96% were seen once. Sequenced material: naive CD4+ T cells sorted from blood. All receptors derive from a man younger than 35 in good health. CDR3s include the opening cysteine and the closing phenylalanine or tryptophan. D genes are given only for firm matches. The size of a clone is reported for some rows only, either as once, few or many, or as a class for expanded clones.

clone_size,j_call,d_call,v_call,cdr3_aa,cdr3_nt
-,TRBJ2-7,TRBD1,TRBV7-7,CASSSGTAFSEQYF,TGTGCTAGCAGCTCCGGGACAGCTTTTAGCGAGCAGTACTTC
-,TRBJ2-7,TRBD2,TRBV6-6,CASSQTSGRAHEQYF,TGTGCCAGCAGTCAGACTAGCGGGAGGGCCCACGAGCAGTACTTC
-,TRBJ1-2,TRBD1,TRBV5-1,CASSLQSGGLDYGYTF,TGCGCCAGCAGCTTGCAATCAGGGGGCTTAGACTATGGCTACACCTTC
-,TRBJ1-5,-,TRBV4-1,CASSLQVNQPQHF,TGCGCCAGCAGCCTTCAGGTGAATCAGCCCCAGCATTTT
few,TRBJ1-2,-,TRBV4-3,CASSQGYYGYTF,TGCGCCAGCAGCCAGGGATACTATGGCTACACCTTC
-,TRBJ2-7,TRBD1,TRBV5-1,CASRNRGSTYEQYF,TGCGCCAGCAGGAACAGGGGATCCACCTACGAGCAGTACTTC
-,TRBJ2-5,-,TRBV5-1,CASSLVSAKETQYF,TGCGCCAGCAGCTTGGTATCAGCTAAAGAGACCCAGTACTTC
-,TRBJ1-1,-,TRBV5-4,CASSLDYGSTEAFF,TGTGCCAGCAGCCTGGACTACGGGAGCACTGAAGCTTTCTTT
-,TRBJ1-1,-,TRBV30,CAWSVGPGGEAFF,TGTGCCTGGAGTGTAGGACCGGGAGGTGAAGCTTTCTTT
-,TRBJ2-2,-,TRBV19,CASSINRHTGELFF,TGTGCCAGTAGTATCAACCGTCACACCGGGGAGCTGTTTTTT
-,TRBJ1-5,-,TRBV20-1,CSANEEPQHF,TGCAGTGCTAACGAGGAGCCCCAGCATTTT
-,TRBJ1-1,TRBD1,TRBV2,CASSADRDTEAFF,TGTGCCAGCAGTGCGGACAGGGACACTGAAGCTTTCTTT
-,TRBJ1-2,-,TRBV7-2,CASSQGSHSPYGYTF,TGTGCCAGCAGCCAGGGCTCCCACAGTCCCTATGGCTACACCTTC
-,TRBJ1-2,-,TRBV5-1,CASSSTDSLYGYTF,TGCGCCAGCAGCTCGACTGACAGCCTCTATGGCTACACCTTC
-,TRBJ1-2,TRBD1,TRBV2,CASSDPVDRGLYGYTF,TGTGCCAGCAGTGACCCGGTGGACAGGGGGTTGTATGGCTACACCTTC
-,TRBJ1-1,-,TRBV5-5,CASSFQVLQGEAFF,TGTGCCAGCAGCTTCCAAGTACTACAGGGTGAAGCTTTCTTT